This TCR beta chain is drawn from a study of blood T cells in healthy people across ages. Study-wide results and limits: The percentage of naive T cells correlated strongly with TCR beta diversity. Donors of long life had a larger count of naive CD4+ cells and greater diversity than aged donors.

Peripheral blood samples of around 11 milliliters were drawn from each donor. The CDR3 runs to 16 residues. The V end lost 5 bases, the J end lost 2 bases, and 13 bases lay between the germline ends. Germline lookup yields CDR1 LNHNV and CDR2 YYDKDF (reference sequence). The table lists this clonotype with many counts. The antigen is unknown. With a J-beta primer mix and a sample-barcoded 5' primer, a second PCR ran roughly 6 to 11 cycles. TCRdb reanalysed the 5' RACE reads using MiXCR and keeps one entry per CDR3 protein. This table has 1,800,000 or so distinct CDR3 sequences, around 40% appearing once.

The specimen was blood. This clonotype originated in a human donor in good health. This chain connects TRBV15 to TRBJ2-6; D might be TRBD2 (6 bases). This chain's CDR3 is CATSPRGGTGANVLTF. For the CDR3, the DNA is TGTGCCACCAGCCCTCGGGGCGGGACTGGGGCCAACGTCCTGACTTTC.